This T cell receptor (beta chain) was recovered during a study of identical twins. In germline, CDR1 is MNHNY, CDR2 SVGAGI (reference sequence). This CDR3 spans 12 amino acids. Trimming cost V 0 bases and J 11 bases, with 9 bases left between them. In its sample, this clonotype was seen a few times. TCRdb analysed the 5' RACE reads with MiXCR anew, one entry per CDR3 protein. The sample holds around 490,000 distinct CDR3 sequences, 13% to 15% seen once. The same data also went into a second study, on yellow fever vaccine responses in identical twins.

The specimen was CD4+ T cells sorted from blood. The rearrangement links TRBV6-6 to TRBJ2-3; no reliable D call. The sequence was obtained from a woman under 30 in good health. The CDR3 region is CASSYSGSEQYF. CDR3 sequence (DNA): TGTGCCAGCAGTTACTCTGGCTCTGAGCAGTATTTT.